The 6 T cell receptor beta chains presented below share a single source sample, sequenced in a study of blood T cells in healthy people across ages. PCR was performed a second time for about 7 to 12 cycles using a sample-barcoded 5' primer and a J-beta primer mix. TCRdb passed the 5' RACE reads through MiXCR, listing each CDR3 protein once. The sample includes approximately 800,000 distinct CDR3 sequences, around 45% of them seen just once. Source material: blood. These receptor sequences come from a man at least 80 years old in good health.

This rearrangement joins TRBV28 to TRBJ2-7; 7 positions match TRBD1. CDR1 MDHEN and CDR2 SYDVKM come from the germline V gene. The J segment lost 9 bases and the V segment lost 5 bases, leaving 10 bases of the junction unmatched. The CDR3 spans 13 residues. As DNA, the CDR3 is TGTGCCAGCAGTAGACAGGGAACCCACGGGCAGTACTTC. Protein: CASSRQGTHGQYF.

The V call is TRBV7-2, the J call TRBJ2-5; 13 bases are a match to TRBD2. V lost 5 bases and J lost 11; bases outside the gene matches: 8. Germline V gives CDR1 SGHTA, CDR2 FQGNSA. The CDR3 contains 14 residues. CDR3 sequence reads: CASSARTSGSQQYF. CDR3 bases: TGTGCCAGCAGCGCAAGGACTAGCGGGAGTCAGCAGTACTTC.

This clonotype has only a few counts. The gene calls are TRBV15 and TRBJ1-6; the D is unclear. Germline assignment: CDR1 LNHNV and CDR2 YYDKDF (reference sequence). Trimming took 5 bases from V and 8 from J, leaving 13 bases between them. The CDR3 extends over 14 amino acids. CDR3 in amino acids: CATSLGLGDSPLHF. The CDR3 DNA reads as TGTGCCACCAGCCTAGGTCTCGGGGATTCACCCCTCCACTTT.

This clonotype was seen only a few times. The rearrangement uses TRBV7-2 and TRBJ1-1, with D hard to call. Germline V CDR1 and CDR2: SGHTA, FQGNSA. The CDR3 totals 14 residues. V was trimmed by 1 base and J by 2 bases, leaving 8 bases between them. The CDR3 region is CASSLDAVNTEAFF. The CDR3 nucleotides are TGTGCCAGCAGCTTAGACGCGGTTAACACTGAAGCTTTCTTT.

With regard to this clonotype: A much larger clone lies a single base off, so this may be a read error. The chain links TRBV12-3 or TRBV12-4 to TRBJ2-2, with D uncertain. The CDR3 spans 13 residues. The ends were cut back, 5 bases at V and 6 bases at J, with 10 bases in the middle. CDR3 in amino acids: CASSVGNPGELFF. CDR3 DNA sequence: TGTGCCAGCAGTGTTGGAAACCCCGGGGAGCTGTTTTTT.

This clonotype turned up a few times. V and J are TRBV5-1 and TRBJ2-3; the D is unclear. Germline CDR1 reads SGHRS; CDR2 reads YFSETQ. V was cut by 0 bases and J by 2 bases, with 13 bases left in between. The CDR3 totals 16 residues. The CDR3 DNA reads as TGCGCCAGCAGCTTGGGGGGTGACCCGAACACAGATACGCAGTATTTT. This encodes CASSLGGDPNTDTQYF.